The following is a T cell receptor beta chain sequence with its context. The record originates from a study of blood T cell repertoires in COVID-19. Study-level information: Acute-phase and convalescent COVID-19 samples originated in the United States, Italy and Spain.

The CDR3 has 13 residues. Germline V gives CDR1 GTSNPN, CDR2 SVGIG (reference sequence). J lost 3 bases, V lost 3 bases, and 4 bases had no gene match. As handled by the study authors: How many nucleated cells were present was estimated from reference gene primer amplification. TCRdb's copy holds only in-frame clones and misses some; the assay was immunoSEQ multiplex PCR. V and J calls and clone size are as listed in that table; D and trimming were resolved from the DNA. Among more than 85,000 clones listed, roughly 87% were seen once. The sample was peripheral blood. The receptor was isolated from a man aged 50 to 60 with acute or convalescent COVID-19. The V and J genes are TRBV30 and TRBJ1-1; 7 nucleotides match TRBD1. The CDR3, as DNA: TGTGCCTGGAGGCGACAGGGATACACTGAAGCTTTCTTT. Translating it yields CAWRRQGYTEAFF.